These 25 T cell receptor beta chains share one sample of origin, sequenced in a study of shared clonotypes between healthy human individuals. Clones were read by immunoSEQ multiplex PCR, and TCRdb kept only the in-frame ones, dropping some. The sample includes approximately 2.1 million clones, 85% to 95% seen only once; the top ten take 0.39%. Sequencing was done on a sample of naive CD4+ T cells from PBMCs. Specified subset: CD45RA+ positively selected. The receptors shown here come from a man aged 18-30 years in good health. Some clones in this sample may be carry-over from other donors' samples.

The gene calls are TRBV7-9 and TRBJ1-1; D is unresolved. The CDR3 consists of 13 residues. V was pared by 1 base and J by 7 bases, with 10 bases between. Germline values: CDR1 SEHNR, CDR2 FQNEAQ (reference sequence). The CDR3 DNA sequence: TGTGCCAGCAGCTTAGTGCGGGTAAATGAAGCTTTCTTT. This gives the protein CASSLVRVNEAFF.

The chain is built from TRBV5-1 and TRBJ2-5; 9 bases are a match to TRBD1. CDR3 length equals 15 residues. CDR1 is SGHRS, CDR2 YFSETQ, per germline. With 4 bases clipped from V and 5 bases from J, the junction kept 9 bases outside the gene matches. The CDR3 DNA reads TGCGCCAGCAGCACGGGACAGGGCCTCCAGGAGACCCAGTACTTC. This gives the protein CASSTGQGLQETQYF.

The V call is TRBV4-2, the J call TRBJ1-4; D unclear. The CDR3 has 14 residues. Per the germline V gene, CDR1 is LGHNA and CDR2 is YNFKEQ. Trimming stripped 8 bases from V and 4 bases from J, with 14 bases between. CDR3 DNA sequence: TGTGCCAGCCACGACGGTCTGATTAATGAAAAACTGTTTTTT. Protein product: CASHDGLINEKLFF.

The rearrangement joins TRBV6-5 to TRBJ2-1, with D possibly matching TRBD1 (5 bases). Germline-derived CDR1 and CDR2 are MNHEY and SVGAGI. The V end lost 3 bases, the J end lost 5 bases, and 14 bases lay between the germline ends. This CDR3 has 15 amino acids. CDR3 coding DNA: TGTGCCAGCAGTTATCAAGGGGTCAGCGACAATGAGCAGTTCTTC. Its protein is CASSYQGVSDNEQFF.

The chain joins TRBV9 to TRBJ2-7; 9 positions agree with TRBD2. The CDR3 runs 16 residues. Germline CDR1 reads SGDLS; CDR2 reads YYNGEE. V was clipped by 2 bases and J by 5 bases; unmatched bases: 11. CDR3 nucleotide sequence: TGTGCCAGCAGCGTCCAAGGGCTAGCGGGATCCAACGAGCAGTACTTC. Residues: CASSVQGLAGSNEQYF.

V and J are TRBV20-1 and TRBJ2-5; 8 nucleotides line up with TRBD2. This CDR3 has 11 residues. Trimming removed 6 bases from V and 11 bases from J; junction bases left unmatched: 8. Per germline, CDR1 DFQATT and CDR2 SNEGSKA (reference sequence). The CDR3: CSATGGLGQYF. DNA for the CDR3: TGCAGTGCCACGGGGGGGTTGGGACAGTACTTC.

Turning to this clone: Because the CDR3 is missing its conserved closing phenylalanine or tryptophan, this is likely a read error. Because the CDR3's place on the DNA is in doubt, the DNA is left out and the CDR3 is given as listed by TCRdb. This chain links TRBV7-2 with TRBJ1-2; the table's D call TRBD1 went unverified against the DNA. Including both end residues, the CDR3 is 11 amino acids long. Germline CDR1 and CDR2: SGHTA and FQGNSA. CDR3 in amino acids: CASSSRDRPQY.

The chain carries TRBV5-6 and TRBJ2-7; D is uncertain. V lost 0 bases to trimming and J lost 1 base, with 8 bases between them. Germline CDR1 SGHDT, CDR2 YYEEEE. CDR3 length: 14 residues. This CDR3 reads CASSLVRPSYEQYF. The DNA of the CDR3 is TGTGCCAGCAGCTTGGTTCGGCCTTCCTACGAGCAGTACTTC.

This chain connects TRBV19 to TRBJ1-1, with D maybe TRBD1 (5 bases). Germline-derived CDR1 and CDR2 are LNHDA and SQIVND (reference sequence). The CDR3 contains 15 residues. Trimming removed 3 bases from V and 1 base from J, with 12 bases in between. The CDR3 DNA follows: TGTGCCAGTAGTATCTCTTCAGGGCGGAACACTGAAGCTTTCTTT. Encoded protein: CASSISSGRNTEAFF.

The genes are TRBV7-9 and TRBJ2-7; D may be TRBD2 (5 bases). Trimming pared 1 base from V and 6 bases from J, leaving 10 bases between. The V gene's germline CDR1 is SEHNR and CDR2 FQNEAQ (reference sequence). The CDR3 runs 13 residues. Written as DNA, the CDR3 is TGTGCCAGCAGCTTAGGTCGGGATCGCGAGCAGTACTTC. Its translation is CASSLGRDREQYF. The whole variable domain, remainder taken from reference TRBV7-9 and TRBJ2-7, is DTGVSQNPRHKITKRGQNVTFRCDPISEHNRLYWYRQTLGQGPEFLTYFQNEAQLEKSRLLSDRFSAERPKGSFSTLEIQRTEQGDSAMYLCASSLGRDREQYFGPGTRLTVT.

The chain employs TRBV6-1 and TRBJ2-3; 15 bases agree with TRBD2. This CDR3 is 18 amino acids long. Trimming took 3 bases from V and 6 from J; bases not matched to a gene: 10. The germline gives CDR1 MNHNS, CDR2 SASEGT. The CDR3, as DNA: TGTGCCAGCAGTGACGGGACTAGCGGGAGGCCCCGAATGGATACGCAGTATTTT. Translation: CASSDGTSGRPRMDTQYF.

As regards this clone: The same CDR3 also results from other DNA sequences found in this sample. V gene TRBV6-5 combines with J gene TRBJ2-1; 8 nucleotides agree with TRBD2. The CDR3 runs to 13 residues. Trimming cost V 6 bases and J 6 bases; bases outside gene matches: 4. The germline V gene has CDR1 MNHEY and CDR2 SVGAGI. CDR3 in DNA: TGTGCCAGCAGACCGGGGGGGGGCAATGAGCAGTTCTTC. Its protein is CASRPGGGNEQFF.

The count of this clone is one. The same CDR3 arises from other DNA sequences in this sample as well. This sequence joins TRBV18 and TRBJ2-2; the match to TRBD1 covers 9 bases. CDR3 size: 16 residues. CDR1 and CDR2 from the germline V gene are KGHSH and LQKENI. V dropped 3 bases and J dropped 1; count of bases not matched to a gene: 3. The CDR3 DNA is TGTGCCAGCTCACCCACAGGGGGCAAGAACACCGGGGAGCTGTTTTTT. It codes for CASSPTGGKNTGELFF.

This chain uses TRBV27 with TRBJ2-1; D is uncertain. V was clipped by 6 bases and J by 8 bases, with 23 bases between them. Germline V CDR1 and CDR2: MNHEY, SMNVEV (reference sequence). The CDR3 runs to 16 residues. As DNA, the CDR3 is TGTGCCAGCAGCAATCGGTTGCGGACCCTTCTGGATGAGCAGTTCTTC. This gives the protein CASSNRLRTLLDEQFF.

This sequence joins TRBV18 and TRBJ2-4; D may be TRBD1 (6 bases). Germline CDR1 KGHSH, CDR2 LQKENI. V was clipped by 6 bases and J by 7 bases, with 19 bases between them. CDR3 size: 15 residues. The CDR3 reads CASSPGQTKGNIQYF. In DNA form, the CDR3 reads TGTGCCAGCTCGCCTGGACAGACCAAGGGTAACATTCAGTACTTC.

The chain uses TRBV5-1 and TRBJ1-2; 7 bases are a match to TRBD1. With V trimmed by 4 bases and J by 5 bases, 5 bases remained unmatched. Germline CDR1 is SGHRS and CDR2 is YFSETQ. CDR3 length: 13 residues. The CDR3 loop reads CASSQGGVYGYTF. The DNA of the CDR3 is TGCGCCAGCAGCCAGGGGGGAGTGTATGGCTACACCTTC.

The chain has TRBV5-1 and TRBJ2-5; maybe TRBD1 (5 bases). Trimming took 7 bases from V and 5 from J, leaving 15 bases between them. The germline gives CDR1 SGHRS, CDR2 YFSETQ. CDR3 length equals 13 residues. The DNA for the CDR3 is TGCGCCAGCGGCAGGGATAATAAGGAGACCCAGTACTTC. Its translation is CASGRDNKETQYF.

The rearrangement joins TRBV7-3 to TRBJ2-1; D is ambiguous. The CDR3 runs 13 residues. Trimming shortened V by 1 base and J by 7 bases, and 8 bases separated the two germline ends. The germline CDR1 and CDR2 sequences are SGHTA and FQGTGA. In DNA form, the CDR3 reads TGTGCCAGCAGCTTAATAAGAGAAAATGAGCAGTTCTTC. Translation: CASSLIRENEQFF.

DNA for the CDR3: TGTGCCAGCAGCCCGAGACTGGCCAGCACAGATACGCAGTATTTT. Protein product: CASSPRLASTDTQYF. The V call is TRBV6-5, the J call TRBJ2-3; the D is unclear. The ends were cut back, 6 bases at V and 0 bases at J, with 13 bases in the middle. The CDR3 length is 15 residues. Germline V lookup: CDR1 MNHEY, CDR2 SVGAGI.

V gene TRBV27 combines with J gene TRBJ1-5; tentative D call: TRBD1 (5 bases). From germline, CDR1 is MNHEY and CDR2 SMNVEV (reference sequence). The CDR3 length is 14 residues. The V end was cut by 6 bases, the J end by 12 bases, with 21 bases between. As DNA, the CDR3 is TGTGCCAGCAGCCTGAGCAGGGATAACGATCTCCAGCATTTT. Protein: CASSLSRDNDLQHF.

The gene calls are TRBV5-6 and TRBJ2-5; D call uncertain. The V end lost 4 bases, the J end lost 7 bases, and 14 bases lay between the germline ends. The V gene's germline CDR1 is SGHDT and CDR2 YYEEEE. The CDR3 sequence is 13 residues long. Written as DNA, the CDR3 is TGTGCCAGCAGCCGCGAGAATGGCAGGACCCAGTACTTC. Translated, it gives CASSRENGRTQYF.

J is TRBJ2-7 and V is TRBV6-1; D gene uncertain. From germline, CDR1 is MNHNS and CDR2 SASEGT. Trimming shortened V by 4 bases and J by 2 bases, and 9 bases separated the two germline ends. The CDR3 runs 13 residues. CDR3 loop: CASSVEQTYEQYF. CDR3 DNA: TGTGCCAGCAGTGTTGAACAAACCTACGAGCAGTACTTC.

The rearrangement uses TRBV7-6 and TRBJ2-5; the D gene is possibly TRBD2 (6 bases). The CDR3 contains 14 residues. V was pared by 1 base and J by 6 bases, with 12 bases between. The germline CDR1 and CDR2 sequences are SGHVS and FNYEAQ. The CDR3 reads CASSLGSRGKTQYF. The CDR3 nucleotides read TGTGCCAGCAGCTTAGGGTCCCGGGGGAAGACCCAGTACTTC.

The chain links TRBV29-1 to TRBJ2-3; TRBD1 matches at 11 bases. From germline, CDR1 is SQVTM and CDR2 ANQGSEA. The V and J ends lost 4 bases and 5 bases, in that order; junction bases with no gene match: 11. The CDR3 is made up of 16 amino acids. CDR3 in amino acids: CSVVRTDRGLLDTQYF. As DNA, the CDR3 is TGCAGCGTTGTACGAACGGACAGGGGGCTCCTAGATACGCAGTATTTT.

The genes are TRBV18 and TRBJ1-4; D not certain. The CDR3 is made up of 16 amino acids. Trimming took 2 bases from V and 2 from J, leaving 12 bases between them. The V gene's germline CDR1 is KGHSH and CDR2 LQKENI. Here the CDR3 DNA reads TGTGCCAGCTCACCAAGGCTCACTGGGACTAATGAAAAACTGTTTTTT. This encodes CASSPRLTGTNEKLFF.